This T cell receptor (beta chain) was identified in a study of preoperative IRX-2 immunotherapy in early breast cancer (dated by TCRdb to the late 2010s). The sample's treatment or condition label, in plain terms: preoperative locoregional IRX-2 cytokine immunotherapy. The samples were obtained from a phase Ib study that tested preoperative, locoregional IRX-2 cytokine immunotherapy meant to prime immune responses. The donors were early-stage breast cancer patients who were given IRX-2 prior to surgery. Regarding this clone: What this receptor recognizes is not known. No much larger clonotype is one base removed from it; base qualities were not supplied.

Libraries were prepared through the immunoSEQ multiplex PCR assay. This immuneACCESS table, as held by TCRdb, lists in-frame sequences with V and J called but not all clones. Of the missing ones, under half trace to an unresolved V gene in checked studies; the others have no known cause. The sample contains around 30,000 clones, roughly four fifths of them found a single time. Of the sample, under 4% is held by the ten largest clones. Ends trimmed: V by 2 bases, J by 1 base; bases unmatched to a gene: 6. Based on the germline V gene, the CDR1 and CDR2 sequences are SGHRS and YFSETQ. The CDR3 sequence holds 16 residues, the cysteine and phenylalanine included. The DNA shown is the 48-base CDR3, in frame from base 1.

Sample collection occurred from a patient treated with IRX-2 immunotherapy. The receptor chain draws on TRBV5-1 and TRBJ2-7, with 10 junctional bases fitting TRBD2. The sequence was collected from a human donor with breast cancer. The sequenced DNA: TGCGCCAGCAGCTTATCTAGCGGGAGCTATTCCTACGAGCAGTACTTC. This gives the protein CASSLSSGSYSYEQYF.